This paragraph reports one TCR beta chain. Its cognate antigen has yet to be identified. No per-base quality is available; no much larger clone lies one base away. Receptors were amplified or captured by the immunoSEQ multiplex PCR assay. TCRdb took over this immuneACCESS table, retaining in-frame rearrangements with V and J assigned. Such tables are incomplete; in checked studies, under half of the missing clones stem from an unresolved V gene, and the remainder is unexplained. A total of about 38,000 clones appear in this sample, over 70% of them only once. The top ten clonotypes cover around 9.5% of the sample. The data belong to a study of radiotherapy plus CTLA-4 blockade in lung cancer (dated by TCRdb to between 2018 and 2020). Regarding the research as a whole: Among the enrolled patients, approximately 18% had an objective response, and 31% reached disease control.

Here is what the overall study found, with its caveats: After treatment with radiotherapy and ipilimumab, TCR clones that came from tumors expanded in the peripheral blood. The strongest predictors of response, as reported, were early dynamic changes in blood T cell clones along with a rise in serum interferon-beta after radiation.

In this study, focal radiation therapy paired with CTLA-4 blockade (ipilimumab) was tested in patients who had chemo-refractory metastatic non-small-cell lung cancer. The specimen comprised peripheral blood, sampled from a patient treated with radiotherapy plus ipilimumab. This sequence originates from a human donor with non-small cell lung cancer who had stable disease on radiotherapy plus ipilimumab.

CDR3 protein: CASSPGGAGEKLFF. The DNA sequence is given as TGTGCCAGCTCTCCCGGGGGGGCTGGTGAAAAACTGTTTTTT. This chain joins TRBV18 to TRBJ1-4; TRBD1 is a weak D gene call, 6 bases matching. The CDR3 runs 14 amino acids, cysteine and phenylalanine included. The only DNA kept is the CDR3, 42 bases in frame from the first base. At the junction V is shortened by 6 bases and J by 7 bases, with 15 bases in between. Reading the germline V gene gives CDR1 KGHSH and CDR2 LQKENI.